A selection of T cell receptor beta chains follows, all from one sample in a study of shared clonotypes between healthy human individuals. Assay used: immunoSEQ multiplex PCR; TCRdb lists only in-frame clones, some missing. The sample has around 2.5 million clones; roughly 93% are singletons. Sample: naive CD4+ T cells from PBMCs. Every receptor here comes from a man aged 18 to 35 in good health. Some clones in this sample may be carry-over from other donors' samples. Both conserved end residues are part of each CDR3. D genes are given only for firm matches. Clone size is shown for a subset of rows, as once, few, many or a class of expanded clone.

d_call: .
clone_size: .
j_call: TRBJ1-6
v_call: TRBV6-4
cdr3_nt: TGTGCCAGCCCCCCCCAGGGGACGCACTATAATTCACCCCTCCACTTT
cdr3_aa: CASPPQGTHYNSPLHF

d_call: .
clone_size: few
j_call: TRBJ2-2
v_call: TRBV5-1
cdr3_nt: TGCGCCAGCAGCTTGTCTACCGGGGAGCTGTTTTTT
cdr3_aa: CASSLSTGELFF

d_call: TRBD1
clone_size: .
j_call: TRBJ2-7
v_call: TRBV28
cdr3_nt: TGTGCCAGCAGTTTCTCTCCCCGGGACAGGGGCTACGAGCAGTACTTC
cdr3_aa: CASSFSPRDRGYEQYF

d_call: TRBD2
clone_size: .
j_call: TRBJ2-7
v_call: TRBV25-1
cdr3_nt: TGTGCCAGCACAGCGGGAGGTACCTACGAGCAGTACTTC
cdr3_aa: CASTAGGTYEQYF

d_call: .
clone_size: .
j_call: TRBJ1-3
v_call: TRBV6-5
cdr3_nt: TGTGCCAGCAGTTATGAGGCTTCGGGGGCTGGAAACACCATATATTTT
cdr3_aa: CASSYEASGAGNTIYF

d_call: .
clone_size: .
j_call: TRBJ2-2
v_call: TRBV5-8
cdr3_nt: TGTGCCAGCAGCCCTTATGGGGTTGTCACCGGGGAGCTGTTTTTT
cdr3_aa: CASSPYGVVTGELFF

d_call: .
clone_size: .
j_call: TRBJ2-1
v_call: TRBV28
cdr3_nt: TGTGCCAGCAGTGAATCAGGGGTTCCCTCGCTCAATGAGCAGTTCTTC
cdr3_aa: CASSESGVPSLNEQFF

d_call: .
clone_size: .
j_call: TRBJ2-5
v_call: TRBV20-1
cdr3_nt: TGCAGTGCTAGACCCGAGGAGACCCAGTACTTC
cdr3_aa: CSARPEETQYF

d_call: .
clone_size: .
j_call: TRBJ2-2
v_call: TRBV14
cdr3_nt: TGTGCCAGCAGCCCTTTCGACACCGGGGAGCTGTTTTTT
cdr3_aa: CASSPFDTGELFF

d_call: .
clone_size: .
j_call: TRBJ1-3
v_call: TRBV6-5
cdr3_nt: TGTGCCAGCAGTTACGGTGGAAGCTCTGGAAACACCATATATTTT
cdr3_aa: CASSYGGSSGNTIYF

d_call: TRBD2
clone_size: .
j_call: TRBJ2-1
v_call: TRBV7-3
cdr3_nt: TGTGCCAGCAGCAAGGGGACTAGCGGGTCAAATGAGCAGTTCTTC
cdr3_aa: CASSKGTSGSNEQFF

d_call: TRBD2
clone_size: .
j_call: TRBJ2-5
v_call: TRBV10-3
cdr3_nt: TGTGCCATCAGTGAGGCAGTAGCGGGCTTACAAGAGACCCAGTACTTC
cdr3_aa: CAISEAVAGLQETQYF

d_call: .
clone_size: once
j_call: TRBJ1-1
v_call: TRBV10-3
cdr3_nt: TGTGCCACCTGGATTGGGCAGAACACTGAAGCTTTCTTT
cdr3_aa: CATWIGQNTEAFF

d_call: TRBD1
clone_size: .
j_call: TRBJ2-7
v_call: TRBV6-5
cdr3_nt: TGTGCCAGCAGTTATCGGGGCGGGACAGGCAACTACGAGCAGTACTTC
cdr3_aa: CASSYRGGTGNYEQYF

d_call: TRBD1
clone_size: .
j_call: TRBJ2-2
v_call: TRBV7-3
cdr3_nt: TGTGCCAGCAGCTTAGCCGGACAGGGCTCAGCGAACACCGGGGAGCTGTTTTTT
cdr3_aa: CASSLAGQGSANTGELFF

d_call: TRBD1
clone_size: .
j_call: TRBJ2-7
v_call: TRBV6-1
cdr3_nt: TGTGCCAGCAGTGAAGCGCTTGGACGACAGGGAAGGAACGAGCAGTACTTC
cdr3_aa: CASSEALGRQGRNEQYF

d_call: TRBD1
clone_size: .
j_call: TRBJ1-2
v_call: TRBV5-3
cdr3_nt: TGTGCCAGAAGCTTGGCCCCACAACGGATTAAGAGAGGACAGGGGAGCTATGGCTACACCTTC
cdr3_aa: CARSLAPQRIKRGQGSYGYTF

d_call: TRBD1
clone_size: .
j_call: TRBJ1-3
v_call: TRBV18
cdr3_nt: TGTGCCAGCTCACCGGACAGGTACGCTGGAAACACCATATATTTT
cdr3_aa: CASSPDRYAGNTIYF

d_call: .
clone_size: .
j_call: TRBJ2-5
v_call: TRBV30
cdr3_nt: TGTGCCTGGAGTCCCGGGGTCATAGAGACCCAGTACTTC
cdr3_aa: CAWSPGVIETQYF

d_call: .
clone_size: .
j_call: TRBJ2-3
v_call: TRBV12-5
cdr3_nt: TGTGCTAGTGGTTTGGTACTTGGCAGGGGTGTAGATACGCAGTATTTT
cdr3_aa: CASGLVLGRGVDTQYF

d_call: .
clone_size: .
j_call: TRBJ2-7
v_call: TRBV6-5
cdr3_nt: TGTGCCAGCAGTTATAACCGGGGTCGCGACGAGCAGTACTTC
cdr3_aa: CASSYNRGRDEQYF

d_call: TRBD2
clone_size: .
j_call: TRBJ2-1
v_call: TRBV5-1
cdr3_nt: TGCGCCAGCAGCTTCCATGCGGGAGGAAGCCAGCCGGAGCAGTTCTTC
cdr3_aa: CASSFHAGGSQPEQFF